This record concerns one T cell receptor (beta chain) sequence. This specimen belongs to a study of blood T cell repertoires in COVID-19. Study-wide context: The United States, Italy and Spain were the sources of the acute and convalescent COVID-19 samples. In each case, the material was cDNA or gDNA derived from T cells, B-cell-depleted T cells, or PBMCs.

Study processing details: Nucleated cell counts were estimated from reference gene primer amplification. TCRdb keeps only in-frame clones here, not all; method: immunoSEQ multiplex PCR. Clone size and the V and J calls come from that table; the DNA yielded D and trimming. The sample has roughly 380,000 clones, about 85% seen once. The V and J ends lost 4 bases and 0 bases, in that order; junction bases with no gene match: 12. The CDR3 covers 18 residues. Germline loops: CDR1 LNHDA, CDR2 SQIVND (reference sequence). The receptor was isolated from a woman younger than 30 with acute or convalescent COVID-19. The V and J genes are TRBV19 and TRBJ1-5, with 7 bases aligning to TRBD1. Sequencing input: peripheral blood. Here the CDR3 reads CASSNGPGTAYSNQPQHF. As DNA, the CDR3 is TGTGCCAGTAGTAACGGCCCGGGGACAGCCTATAGCAATCAGCCCCAGCATTTT.